Below are 21 T cell receptor beta chains sequenced from a single sample in a study of OX40 agonist ivuxolimab in advanced cancers. Produced via immunoSEQ multiplex PCR; TCRdb's table is partial and in-frame only. The sample contains about 77,000 clones, approximately 83% of which appear only once. Sequencing used CD4+ or CD8+ T cells sorted from blood, obtained in a trial of the OX40 agonist ivuxolimab. The receptors derive from an adult with an advanced solid tumor such as melanoma, head and neck, liver or kidney cancer.

In its sample, this clone was seen once. This CDR3 is CASSLFQGSTDTQYF. In DNA, the CDR3 is TGTGCCAGCAGCTTATTCCAGGGAAGCACAGATACGCAGTATTTT. The rearrangement joins TRBV7-9 to TRBJ2-3; D is possibly TRBD1 (5 bases). Germline values: CDR1 SEHNR, CDR2 FQNEAQ (reference sequence). V was trimmed by 2 bases and J by 0 bases, leaving 9 bases between them. The CDR3 spans 15 residues.

The chain is built from TRBV6-1 and TRBJ2-1; D not certain. There are 13 residues in the CDR3. V lost 8 bases and J lost 6, with 14 bases in between. The germline CDR1 and CDR2 sequences are MNHNS and SASEGT. The CDR3 coding sequence is TGTGCCAGCTCGTCAGGTTATGGCAATGAGCAGTTCTTC. Protein product: CASSSGYGNEQFF.

Only one count was recorded for this clone. This sequence joins TRBV18 and TRBJ2-1; the match to TRBD2 covers 13 bases. CDR3 size: 18 residues. After removal of 1 base from V and 6 bases from J, the junction contained 9 bases not matched to a gene. From germline, CDR1 is KGHSH and CDR2 LQKENI. DNA for the CDR3: TGTGCCAGCTCACCACGAGGGACTAGCGGGGCATCGGCCAATGAGCAGTTCTTC. This translates into CASSPRGTSGASANEQFF.

The genes are TRBV7-8 and TRBJ2-3; 7 nucleotides line up with TRBD1. V trimming: 3 bases; J trimming: 3 bases; junction bases outside the gene matches: 12. Germline CDR1 SGHVS, CDR2 FQNEAQ. This CDR3 has 17 residues. CDR3 region: CASSLGQFLRRTDTQYF. For the CDR3, the DNA is TGTGCCAGCAGCTTGGGACAGTTCCTTAGGCGGACAGATACGCAGTATTTT.

The chain employs TRBV7-3 and TRBJ2-5; D is unclear. This CDR3 comprises 14 residues. Germline values: CDR1 SGHTA, CDR2 FQGTGA. V lost 1 base and J lost 2, with 8 bases in between. The CDR3 here is CASSLKDGQETQYF. CDR3 nucleotides: TGTGCCAGCAGCTTAAAAGACGGGCAAGAGACCCAGTACTTC. Together with reference TRBV7-3 and TRBJ2-5, the CDR3 gives the full variable domain: GAGVSQTPSNKVTEKGKYVELRCDPISGHTALYWYRQSLGQGPEFLIYFQGTGAADDSGLPNDRFFAVRPEGSVSTLKIQRTERGDSAVYLCASSLKDGQETQYFGPGTRLLVL.

V gene TRBV6-5 combines with J gene TRBJ2-5; TRBD1 might be the D (5 bases). This CDR3 spans 15 amino acids. Germline V lookup: CDR1 MNHEY, CDR2 SVGAGI. V was clipped by 0 bases and J by 4 bases, with 12 bases between them. CDR3 sequence reads: CASSYSLWGGETQYF. The CDR3 coding sequence is TGTGCCAGCAGTTACTCGTTGTGGGGCGGAGAGACCCAGTACTTC.

The chain combines TRBV7-8 with TRBJ2-5; D is uncertain. Trimming removed 1 base at V and 1 base at J, with 4 bases between. CDR1 is SGHVS, CDR2 FQNEAQ, per germline. The CDR3 covers 13 residues. This CDR3 is CASSLGLQETQYF. The DNA for the CDR3 is TGTGCCAGCAGCTTAGGACTCCAAGAGACCCAGTACTTC.

This chain joins TRBV18 and TRBJ2-7; D remains unclear. The CDR3 totals 12 residues. CDR1 and CDR2 from the germline V gene are KGHSH and LQKENI. V was clipped by 2 bases and J by 4 bases, with 6 bases between them. The CDR3 DNA reads TGTGCCAGCTCACCAGCAAATTACGAGCAGTACTTC. It yields the protein CASSPANYEQYF.

This chain connects TRBV10-3 to TRBJ2-7, with TRBD1 matching over 7 bases. The germline CDR1 and CDR2 sequences are ENHRY and SYGVKD. J was trimmed by 5 bases and V by 5 bases; bases with no gene match: 6. This CDR3 is built from 13 residues. CDR3 loop: CAISPTGDNEQYF. CDR3 nucleotide sequence: TGTGCCATCAGTCCCACAGGGGATAACGAGCAGTACTTC.

V gene TRBV5-1 combines with J gene TRBJ1-1; D perhaps matches TRBD1 (5 bases). Per germline, CDR1 SGHRS and CDR2 YFSETQ. Between the trimmed V and J ends, which lost 4 bases and 4 bases, there was a span of 14 bases. This CDR3 comprises 14 residues. Here the CDR3 reads CASSGEMGRTEAFF. Here the CDR3 DNA reads TGCGCCAGCAGCGGCGAAATGGGGCGCACTGAAGCTTTCTTT.

The rearrangement joins TRBV15 to TRBJ2-1; D is possibly TRBD2 (7 bases). The CDR3 runs 13 residues. Trimming took 8 bases from V and 8 from J, leaving 16 bases between them. CDR1 is LNHNV, CDR2 YYDKDF, per germline (reference sequence). In DNA form, the CDR3 reads TGTGCCACCTCTGCGGGGGCCGGCTATGAGCAGTTCTTC. It specifies CATSAGAGYEQFF.

The V call is TRBV5-1, the J call TRBJ2-2; 7 nucleotides agree with TRBD1. The length of the CDR3 is 15 residues. Germline CDR1 SGHRS, CDR2 YFSETQ. V dropped 7 bases and J dropped 0; count of bases not matched to a gene: 6. The CDR3 sequence is CASGKGQSNTGELFF. The CDR3 DNA sequence: TGCGCCAGCGGTAAGGGACAGTCGAACACCGGGGAGCTGTTTTTT.

The J gene is TRBJ1-2, the V gene TRBV29-1, with TRBD1 matching 9 bases. CDR1 SQVTM and CDR2 ANQGSEA come from the germline V gene. The CDR3 consists of 12 residues. J lost 10 bases, V lost 2 bases, and 5 bases had no gene match. CDR3: CSVEFRDRVYTF. CDR3 coding DNA: TGCAGCGTTGAATTTCGGGACAGGGTCTACACCTTC.

The rearrangement uses TRBV6-5 and TRBJ2-7; 8 nucleotides match TRBD1. Germline V gives CDR1 MNHEY, CDR2 SVGAGI. Unmatched junction bases numbered 9, after V lost 5 bases and J lost 3 bases. The CDR3 loop spans 15 amino acids. The chain's CDR3 is CASSQGRTGRYEQYF. The CDR3 nucleotides are TGTGCCAGCAGTCAGGGGCGGACAGGGCGCTACGAGCAGTACTTC.

This chain uses TRBV7-8 with TRBJ1-4; D might be TRBD1 (6 bases). Per germline, CDR1 SGHVS and CDR2 FQNEAQ. The V end was cut by 5 bases, the J end by 8 bases, with 21 bases between. The CDR3 is made up of 16 amino acids. In DNA form, the CDR3 reads TGTGCCAGCAGCCGAGGTGCAGGGGCCGATGGGGAAAAACTGTTTTTT. Translating it yields CASSRGAGADGEKLFF.

About this clone: At the DNA level, this CDR3 is encoded by other sequences in the same sample as well. The gene calls are TRBV6-5 and TRBJ1-3; D unclear. The CDR3 runs to 12 residues. V lost 5 bases, J lost 4 bases, and 6 bases lay in between. Germline V gives CDR1 MNHEY, CDR2 SVGAGI. This chain's CDR3 is CASSNRGNTIYF. The CDR3 DNA sequence: TGTGCCAGCAGTAATCGCGGAAACACCATATATTTT.

V and J are TRBV2 and TRBJ2-2, with D unresolved. Deletions cut 6 bases from V and 6 bases from J, with 14 bases between. Germline-derived CDR1 and CDR2 are SNHLY and FYNNEI. CDR3 size: 14 residues. The CDR3 bases are TGTGCCAGCAGCATGCCCGTTCTCCCCGGGGAGCTGTTTTTT. This gives the protein CASSMPVLPGELFF.

V usage is TRBV7-9 and J usage is TRBJ1-2; tentative D call: TRBD1 (5 bases). The CDR3 length is 15 residues. V was trimmed by 5 bases and J by 4 bases, leaving 17 bases between them. CDR1 is SEHNR and CDR2 is FQNEAQ in the germline V gene (reference sequence). In DNA form, the CDR3 reads TGTGCCAGCAGCCCGCGAGGGGACCCCCTCTATGGCTACACCTTC. Translating it yields CASSPRGDPLYGYTF. Full variable domain (remainder filled in from reference TRBV7-9 and TRBJ1-2): DTGVSQNPRHKITKRGQNVTFRCDPISEHNRLYWYRQTLGQGPEFLTYFQNEAQLEKSRLLSDRFSAERPKGSFSTLEIQRTEQGDSAMYLCASSPRGDPLYGYTFGSGTRLTVV.

The chain is built from TRBV5-1 and TRBJ1-1; 7 bases fit TRBD1. V trimming: 4 bases; J trimming: 5 bases; junction bases outside the gene matches: 11. This CDR3 has 15 residues. The germline CDR1 and CDR2 sequences are SGHRS and YFSETQ. As DNA, the CDR3 is TGCGCCAGCAGCGTCCCTACAGGGGTAGAAACTGAAGCTTTCTTT. Translation: CASSVPTGVETEAFF.

The V gene is TRBV29-1, the J gene TRBJ2-7, with D unresolved. The CDR3 runs to 12 residues. The germline CDR1 and CDR2 sequences are SQVTM and ANQGSEA. V was cut by 1 base and J by 6 bases, with 10 bases left in between. This CDR3 is CSVEAFKGEQYF. Here the CDR3 DNA reads TGCAGCGTTGAAGCGTTCAAAGGCGAGCAGTACTTC.

The chain has TRBV4-1 and TRBJ2-5, with 7 positions matching TRBD1. This CDR3 comprises 15 residues. In germline, CDR1 is MGHRA, CDR2 YSYEKL. J lost 2 bases, V lost 2 bases, and 5 bases had no gene match. CDR3: CASSQPGTAQETQYF. CDR3 sequence (DNA): TGCGCCAGCAGCCAACCCGGGACAGCACAAGAGACCCAGTACTTC.